Presented here are 9 T cell receptor beta chains from one specimen sequenced in a study of a mutant IDH1 vaccine in newly diagnosed glioma. Specified time point: week 23, last vaccination. In the vaccine, a single dose held 300 ug of the mutant IDH1 20-mer peptide, along with topical imiquimod. Libraries were prepared by immunoSEQ multiplex PCR; TCRdb keeps only in-frame clonotypes and omits some of them. The repertoire holds around 30,000 clones, with more than 75% as singletons. The antigens of these receptors remain unknown. The specimen comprised PBMCs, sampled from a glioma patient whose treatment included an IDH1 peptide vaccine. The receptors were sampled from a man aged 40-55 years with glioma.

In this sample, this clone turned up once. The J gene is TRBJ1-2, the V gene TRBV13; unclear D gene. Per germline, CDR1 PRHDT and CDR2 FYEKMQ (reference sequence). V was trimmed by 1 base and J by 4 bases, leaving 16 bases between them. There are 16 residues in the CDR3. The CDR3 DNA follows: TGTGCCAGCAGCTTAGTCCGGGAAAGTTGGACCTATGGCTACACCTTC. Translated, it gives CASSLVRESWTYGYTF. Variable domain in full (rest from reference TRBV13 and TRBJ1-2): AAGVIQSPRHLIKEKRETATLKCYPIPRHDTVYWYQQGPGQDPQFLISFYEKMQSDKGSIPDRFSAQQFSDYHSELNMSSLELGDSALYFCASSLVRESWTYGYTFGSGTRLTVV.

V and J are TRBV28 and TRBJ2-7; possibly TRBD1 for D (6 bases). The V end lost 5 bases, the J end lost 1 base, and 12 bases lay between the germline ends. Germline V gene data show CDR1 as MDHEN and CDR2 as SYDVKM. CDR3 length: 14 residues. The CDR3 here is CASSPSGASYEQYF. The CDR3 nucleotides are TGTGCCAGCAGTCCCTCAGGGGCGTCCTACGAGCAGTACTTC.

The rearrangement uses TRBV10-1 and TRBJ2-2; 10 bases map to TRBD2. The V and J ends lost 2 bases and 3 bases, in that order; junction bases with no gene match: 0. This CDR3 region has 15 residues. Germline loops: CDR1 WNHNN, CDR2 SYGVQD (reference sequence). The CDR3 DNA follows: TGCGCCAGCAGTGAGACTAGCGGGGACACCGGGGAGCTGTTTTTT. Its translation: CASSETSGDTGELFF.

The chain recombines TRBV4-2 with TRBJ1-5; tentatively, D is TRBD1 (5 bases). The CDR3 has 15 residues. Trimming removed 0 bases at V and 1 base at J, with 7 bases between. Per germline, CDR1 LGHNA and CDR2 YNFKEQ. This CDR3 reads CASSQEGLSNQPQHF. CDR3 bases: TGTGCCAGCAGCCAAGAGGGACTGAGCAATCAGCCCCAGCATTTT.

CDR3 sequence: CASSLAFTNVNYGYTF. The CDR3 coding sequence is TGCGCCAGCAGCTTGGCTTTCACAAACGTTAACTATGGCTACACCTTC. The chain recombines TRBV5-1 with TRBJ1-2; no definite D call. Germline V CDR1 and CDR2: SGHRS, YFSETQ. This CDR3 spans 16 amino acids. V was trimmed by 0 bases and J by 1 base, leaving 13 bases between them.

This clone was seen a few times. The V and J genes are TRBV19 and TRBJ1-2; D is uncertain. V gave up 8 bases and J gave up 9 bases, with 28 bases separating them. The germline V gene has CDR1 LNHDA and CDR2 SQIVND (reference sequence). The CDR3 covers 16 residues. CDR3 sequence reads: CASRPLAGNSGNSYTF. In DNA form, the CDR3 reads TGTGCCAGTCGCCCCCTCGCAGGCAACTCTGGGAATAGCTACACCTTC.

In this sample, this clone turned up once. This chain joins TRBV19 and TRBJ1-1; no definite D call. Germline lookup yields CDR1 LNHDA and CDR2 SQIVND (reference sequence). This CDR3 spans 14 amino acids. Between the trimmed V and J ends, which lost 7 bases and 1 base, there was a span of 13 bases. The CDR3 DNA is TGTGCCAGTATGCGGGAGTTACGGAACACTGAAGCTTTCTTT. Translated: CASMRELRNTEAFF.

For the CDR3, the DNA is TGTGCCAGCAGCCGAGGCGGGGAGAGAGCTTTCTTT. Translation gives CASSRGGERAFF. The chain combines TRBV28 with TRBJ1-1; D uncertain. Germline V lookup: CDR1 MDHEN, CDR2 SYDVKM. With 6 bases removed from V and 10 bases from J, the gap between germline ends came to 15 bases. The CDR3 runs 12 residues.

The chain has TRBV7-2 and TRBJ1-2; possibly TRBD1 for D (5 bases). CDR1 is SGHTA and CDR2 is FQGNSA in the germline V gene. The CDR3 has 17 residues. Deletions cut 2 bases from V and 2 bases from J, with 18 bases between. CDR3 loop: CASSLHSSAGLNYGYTF. For the CDR3, the DNA is TGTGCCAGCAGCTTACATTCTTCTGCAGGGTTAAACTATGGCTACACCTTC.